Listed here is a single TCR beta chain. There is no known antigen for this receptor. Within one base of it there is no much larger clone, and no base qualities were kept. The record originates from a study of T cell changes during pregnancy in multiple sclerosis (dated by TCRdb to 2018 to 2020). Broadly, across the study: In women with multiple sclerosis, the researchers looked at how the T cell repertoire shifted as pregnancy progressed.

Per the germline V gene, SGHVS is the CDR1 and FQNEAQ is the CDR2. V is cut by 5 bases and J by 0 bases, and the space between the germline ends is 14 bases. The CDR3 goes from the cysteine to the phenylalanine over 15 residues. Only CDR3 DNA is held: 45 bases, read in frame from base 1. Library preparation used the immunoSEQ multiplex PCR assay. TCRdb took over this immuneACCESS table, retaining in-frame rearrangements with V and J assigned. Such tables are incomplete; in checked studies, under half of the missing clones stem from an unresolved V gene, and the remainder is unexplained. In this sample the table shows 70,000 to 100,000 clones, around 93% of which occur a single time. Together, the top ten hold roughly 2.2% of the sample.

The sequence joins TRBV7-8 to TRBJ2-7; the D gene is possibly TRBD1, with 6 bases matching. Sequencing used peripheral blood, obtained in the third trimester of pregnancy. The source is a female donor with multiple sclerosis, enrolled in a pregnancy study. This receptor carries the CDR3 CASSPPPDSSYEQYF. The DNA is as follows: TGTGCCAGCAGCCCCCCCCCGGACAGCTCCTACGAGCAGTACTTC.